The clone carrying this T cell receptor beta chain was found many times. Its cognate antigen is unknown. CDR3 length equals 16 residues. V dropped 1 base and J dropped 3; count of bases not matched to a gene: 5. Germline loops: CDR1 MNHEY, CDR2 SMNVEV (reference sequence). This sample's TCRbeta library carried unique molecular identifier barcodes. MiXCR, run by TCRdb on the PCR reads, gives a single entry per CDR3 protein. The data contain 250,000 or so distinct CDR3 sequences, approximately 8% of them seen just once; the ten biggest clones take up under 8%. This record belongs to a study of T-cell reconstitution after alpha-beta-depleted transplantation in children. Whole-study findings and limits: Reports say that about two months after transplant, the alpha-beta T cells came out of several hundred graft clones that had expanded. T-cell counts and diversity were attributed mostly to newly produced T cells one year after transplant.

This chain links TRBV27 with TRBJ2-3, with 9 bases aligning to TRBD1. Source: PBMCs, mostly from graft donor cells, taken 180 days after TCRalphabeta/CD19-depleted stem cell transplant. The receptor's source is a male patient aged 5 to 17 who had a stem cell transplant for acute lymphoblastic leukemia, so the T cells may come from the graft donor. In DNA form, the CDR3 reads TGTGCCAGCAGTTTATTTATAGGGACAGGGACAGATACGCAGTATTTT. This sequence encodes CASSLFIGTGTDTQYF.